This T cell receptor beta chain was obtained from a study of Graves' ophthalmopathy and Graves' hyperthyroidism (dated by TCRdb to the late 2010s). A note on the overall study: A patient counted as having stable hyperthyroidism if there was no progression to ophthalmopathy within 18 months of follow-up. TCR beta repertoire signatures were used to distinguish Graves' ophthalmopathy from Graves' hyperthyroidism and to predict progression to ophthalmopathy. In roughly 6 hyperthyroidism patients, T-cell repertoires of thyroid tissue and blood were compared. To explore V-J signatures distinguishing ophthalmopathy from hyperthyroidism, a discovery set of 100 or so patients (about 44 ophthalmopathy, roughly 60 stable hyperthyroidism) was enrolled. In total, around 130 blood samples were TCR-sequenced: fewer than 50 ophthalmopathy, approximately 75 hyperthyroidism and some 17 hyperthyroidism-to-ophthalmopathy patients. Following sample collection, hyperthyroidism patients were given methimazole at a starting dose of 30 mg daily, and ophthalmopathy patients were given high-dose intravenous methylprednisolone. An independent validation cohort comprised some 19 hyperthyroidism patients and 15 to 17 patients who later progressed from hyperthyroidism to ophthalmopathy. What the research found in general, with its limitations: Ophthalmopathy was separated from stable hyperthyroidism by the 13-signature model with just under 90% sensitivity and around 81% specificity in cross-validation and with 80%/75% in the test set. In validation, the model predicted ophthalmopathy progression with over 60% sensitivity and approximately 72% specificity; 12 predicted patients were CT-confirmed with GO in a median of around 6 months. No statistical method was used to set the sample size in advance, and the investigators knew which group each participant was assigned to. Among expanded thyroid clonotypes with frequency above 0.001, most also showed up in blood, which suggests that blood repertoires may reflect the thyroid immune response.

The CDR3 sequence holds 13 residues, the cysteine and phenylalanine included. Only the CDR3 portion is preserved as DNA: 39 bases, with reading frame beginning at the first base. The germline V gene (reference sequence) yields SEHNR for CDR1 and FQNEAQ for CDR2. V drops 3 bases and J drops 6 bases, leaving 8 bases in between. This clonotype appeared many times. It has no known antigen specificity. Base-call qualities are not available, and no considerably larger clone is one nucleotide away. For repertoire sequencing, the TCR beta CDR3 regions were amplified from RNA transcripts. A first-round RT-PCR used HTBI primers with the Qiagen OneStep RT-PCR kit, followed by a second-round multiplex PCR, size selection and purification. Libraries were sequenced paired-end with 100 bp reads on an Illumina HiSeq2000. In the paper's pipeline: Reads were processed with SOAPnuke, discarding reads with adapters, uncalled bases, mean Phred below 15, or no exact constant-primer or identifier match. COPE v1.2.5 was used to merge the high-quality paired reads. Unique nucleotide sequences were defined as clonotypes and aligned to IMGT TRB V, D and J references using MiTCR v1.1. Only V-J combinations with frequency above 0.0001 were analysed, covering approximately 99% of repertoires. A TCR clonal expansion and chaos score per V-J combination was defined as the ratio of F50 clonal expansion to chaos observed in the TCRdist matrix. Welch's t-statistics and random forest were used to reduce the features to around 13 V-J combinations, which were then used as input to a naive Bayes classifier. Thyroid-blood repertoire similarity was quantified with the Morisita-Horn index. TCRdb trimmed the raw reads at Q25, called clones with MiXCR and kept productive beta chains. For every CDR3 protein sequence, its rows merge into one entry that carries the most common genes and DNA. What appears here as the V and J calls and clone size reflects TCRdb's work, not the paper's. Recorded for this sample are over a million distinct CDR3 sequences; about 40% of them occurred a single time. The leading ten clones occupy roughly 11% of the sample.

Patients with hyperthyroidism were aged 18 to 65 years, had been newly diagnosed, and had a disease duration of less than 2 months. Patients with other autoimmune diseases, uncontrolled infections, pregnancy or lactation were excluded. Diagnosis was based on clinical symptoms, serum thyroxine, TRAb, thyroid ultrasound and orbital computed tomography. Total RNA was extracted using Trizol reagent, and RNA quality was checked on an Agilent 2100 Bioanalyzer. Sample: peripheral blood or thyroid tissue (not recorded which). This sequence originates from an adult man with Graves' hyperthyroidism. The rearrangement combines TRBV7-9 with TRBJ2-2; TRBD1 is a weak D gene call, 6 bases matching. In nucleotide form, the sequence is TGTGCCAGCAGCTTTCCAGGGGCCGGGGAGCTGTTTTTT. It encodes CASSFPGAGELFF.